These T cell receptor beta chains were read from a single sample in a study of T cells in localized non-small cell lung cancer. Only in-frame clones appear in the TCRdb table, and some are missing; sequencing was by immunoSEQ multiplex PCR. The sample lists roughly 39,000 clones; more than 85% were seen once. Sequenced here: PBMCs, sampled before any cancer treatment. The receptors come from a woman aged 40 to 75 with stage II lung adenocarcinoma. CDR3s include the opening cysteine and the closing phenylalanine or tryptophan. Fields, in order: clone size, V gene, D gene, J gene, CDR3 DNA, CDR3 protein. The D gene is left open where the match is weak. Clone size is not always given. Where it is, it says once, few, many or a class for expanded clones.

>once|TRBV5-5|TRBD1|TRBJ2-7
TGTGCCAGCAGCTTGGCGGGACAGGTTACCTACGAGCAGTACTTC
CASSLAGQVTYEQYF
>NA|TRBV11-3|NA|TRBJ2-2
TGTGCCAGCAGCTTAGCGGGGTTCTCCGGGGAGCTGTTTTTT
CASSLAGFSGELFF
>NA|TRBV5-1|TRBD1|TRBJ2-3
TGCGCCAGCAGCTTTACAGGGGGTGGCACAGATACGCAGTATTTT
CASSFTGGGTDTQYF
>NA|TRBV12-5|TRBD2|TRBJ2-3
TGTGCTAGTGGTCTGGGCGGGAGTGGAACAGATACGCAGTATTTT
CASGLGGSGTDTQYF
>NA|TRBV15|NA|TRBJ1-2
TGTGCCACCAGCAGAGAAGGGGCCCTCCCTGGCTACACCTTC
CATSREGALPGYTF
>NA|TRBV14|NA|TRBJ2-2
TGTGCCAGCAGCCAAGATTATAAGGTGAGCGACACCGGGGAGCTGTTTTTT
CASSQDYKVSDTGELFF
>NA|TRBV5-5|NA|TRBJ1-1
TGTGCCAGCAGCTCCGGACAAGGGTTCTTCGGGACTGAAGCTTTCTTT
CASSSGQGFFGTEAFF
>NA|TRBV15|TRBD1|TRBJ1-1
TGTGCCACCAGCAGCACTCCAGACAGGGGGCGGACTGAAGCTTTCTTT
CATSSTPDRGRTEAFF
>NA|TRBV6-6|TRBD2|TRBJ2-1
TGTGCCAGCAGTTACCCGAGCGGGACGGTTAACAATGAGCAGTTCTTC
CASSYPSGTVNNEQFF
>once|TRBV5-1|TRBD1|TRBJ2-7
TGCGCCAGCACCCGGGACAGGGGAGAGAAGCAGTACTTC
CASTRDRGEKQYF
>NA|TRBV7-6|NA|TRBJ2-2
TGTGCCAGCAGCGAGCTAAGACAGTCCGCCGGGGAGCTGTTTTTT
CASSELRQSAGELFF
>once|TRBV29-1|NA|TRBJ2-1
TGCAGCGTTGAAGTCCCCTCCTACAATGAGCAGTTCTTC
CSVEVPSYNEQFF
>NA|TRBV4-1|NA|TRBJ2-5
TGCGCCAGCAGCCAAGATCGGGGGGCGTCAGAGACCCAGTACTTC
CASSQDRGASETQYF
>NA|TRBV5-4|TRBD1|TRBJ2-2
TGTGCCAGCAGTTCGGACAGGGGGAACACCGGGGAGCTGTTTTTT
CASSSDRGNTGELFF
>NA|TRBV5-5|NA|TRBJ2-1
TGTGCCAGCAGCTTGGGGCCTGGGAATGAGCAGTTCTTC
CASSLGPGNEQFF
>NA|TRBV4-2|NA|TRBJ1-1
TGTGCCAGCAGCCAAGGGACTTTCCCCTTGAACACTGAAGCTTTCTTT
CASSQGTFPLNTEAFF
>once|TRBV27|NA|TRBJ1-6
TGTGCCAGCAGTAGGGACATTCGTTCACCCCTCCACTTT
CASSRDIRSPLHF
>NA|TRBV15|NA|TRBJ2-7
TGTGCCACCAGCAGAGAAGGGGCTAGCTCCTACGAGCAGTACTTC
CATSREGASSYEQYF
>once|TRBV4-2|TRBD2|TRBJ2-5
TGTGCCAGCAGCCAAGAGACTAGCGTACAAGAGACCCAGTACTTC
CASSQETSVQETQYF
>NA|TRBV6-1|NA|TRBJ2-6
TGTGCCAGCAGTGCTGTTCGCGGGTCTGGGGCCAACGTCCTGACTTTC
CASSAVRGSGANVLTF
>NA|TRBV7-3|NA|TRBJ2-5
TGTGCCAGCAGCTTGGGTATGGGACTCAAAGAGACCCAGTACTTC
CASSLGMGLKETQYF
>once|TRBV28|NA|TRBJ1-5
TGTGCCAGCAGTTTTCTCTTCCAGGGGACGAATCAGCCCCAGCATTTT
CASSFLFQGTNQPQHF
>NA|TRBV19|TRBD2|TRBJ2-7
TGTGCCAGTACCCCGACTAGCGGAGACTACGAGCAGTACTTC
CASTPTSGDYEQYF
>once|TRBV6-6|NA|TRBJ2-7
TGTGCCAGCACTAGCCTAGAATCCCAGGACGAGCAGTACTTC
CASTSLESQDEQYF
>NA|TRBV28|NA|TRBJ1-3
TGTGCCAGCAGTTTATCGGGATTTTCTGGAAACACCATATATTTT
CASSLSGFSGNTIYF
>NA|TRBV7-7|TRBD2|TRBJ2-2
TGTGCCAGCAGCTTAGCGGGGGGGGCGAACACCGGGGAGCTGTTTTTT
CASSLAGGANTGELFF
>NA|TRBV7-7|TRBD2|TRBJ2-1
TGTGCCAGCAGCTTAGCGTTAGCGGGAGGTAATGAGCAGTTCTTC
CASSLALAGGNEQFF
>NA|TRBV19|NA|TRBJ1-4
TGTGCCAGTAGTACTACCAGGGCCCTGTTTTTT
CASSTTRALFF
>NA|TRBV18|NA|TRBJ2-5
TGTGCCAGCTCGCCACAGGGTGGAGAGACCCAGTACTTC
CASSPQGGETQYF
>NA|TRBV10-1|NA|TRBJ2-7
TGCGCCAGCAGTGAGAGAAGGGTCCCCTACGAGCAGTACTTC
CASSERRVPYEQYF
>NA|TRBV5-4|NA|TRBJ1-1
TGTGCCAGCAGCTTCCTCGACCGGCGCCGGGCTGAAGCTTTCTTT
CASSFLDRRRAEAFF
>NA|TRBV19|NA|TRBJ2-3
TGTGCCAGTAGTATAGCCCGTCCAGGCCAATACTCCCATACGCAGTATTTT
CASSIARPGQYSHTQYF
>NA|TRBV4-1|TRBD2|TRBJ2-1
TGCGCCAGCAGCCAATTAGGGGAGGGTGGGGTGCAGTTCTTC
CASSQLGEGGVQFF
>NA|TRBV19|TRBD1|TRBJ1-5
TGTGCCAGTAGTACTTGGACAGGGGATAGCAATCAGCCCCAGCATTTT
CASSTWTGDSNQPQHF
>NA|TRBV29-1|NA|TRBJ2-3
TGCAGCGTTGAAGATGGAGGCCGCACAGATACGCAGTATTTT
CSVEDGGRTDTQYF
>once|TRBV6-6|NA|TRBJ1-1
TGTGCCAGCAGTTACTATCGGGGGGAAGCTTTCTTT
CASSYYRGEAFF
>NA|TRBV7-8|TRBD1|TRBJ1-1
TGTGCCAGCAGGATCCAGGGGGGAGGTTTCCTGAACACTGAAGCTTTCTTT
CASRIQGGGFLNTEAFF
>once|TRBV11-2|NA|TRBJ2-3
TGTGCCAGCAGTTGGCGGGCCCGCGATACGCAGTATTTT
CASSWRARDTQYF
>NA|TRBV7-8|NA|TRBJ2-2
TGTGCCAGCAGCTCGAACACCGGGGAGCTGTTTTTT
CASSSNTGELFF
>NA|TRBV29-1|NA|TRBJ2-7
TGCAGCGTTGAAGAGGACCTGCGGAAGCAGTACTTC
CSVEEDLRKQYF
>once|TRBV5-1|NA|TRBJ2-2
TGCGCCAGCAGCTTGGTCACAGGGCCGGTCACCGGGGAGCTGTTTTTT
CASSLVTGPVTGELFF
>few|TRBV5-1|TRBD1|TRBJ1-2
TGCGCCAGCAGCTCGGGACAGAACTATGGCTACACCTTC
CASSSGQNYGYTF
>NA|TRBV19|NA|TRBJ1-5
TGTGCCAGTAGGGGTGGCAGGGCCGGTTTATGGCCCCAGCATTTT
CASRGGRAGLWPQHF
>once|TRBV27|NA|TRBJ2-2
TGTGCCAGCAGTTTACCCGGAGCCGGAGGCACCGGGGAGCTGTTTTTT
CASSLPGAGGTGELFF
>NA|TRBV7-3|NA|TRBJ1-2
TGTACCAGCAGCTTAACTGCATCGACCTATGGCTACACCTTC
CTSSLTASTYGYTF
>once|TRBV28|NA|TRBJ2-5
TGTGCCAGCAGTGAAATCCAGGACCAAGAGACCCAGTACTTC
CASSEIQDQETQYF
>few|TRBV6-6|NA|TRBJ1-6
TGTGCCAGCAAGGGGCAGGGCAATTCACCCCTCCACTTT
CASKGQGNSPLHF
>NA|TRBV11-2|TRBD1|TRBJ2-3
TGTGCCAGCAGCTACGGGACAGGCGGAGATACGCAGTATTTT
CASSYGTGGDTQYF
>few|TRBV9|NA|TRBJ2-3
TGTGCCAGCAGCGAACTCGGGGGTTTGGGCACAGATACGCAGTATTTT
CASSELGGLGTDTQYF
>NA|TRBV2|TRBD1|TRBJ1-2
TGTGCCAGTTCACAGGGGGAATTCACCTATGGCTACACCTTC
CASSQGEFTYGYTF
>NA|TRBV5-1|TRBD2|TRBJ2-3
TGCGCCAGCAGCTTCCTAGCGGGAGGGCCCACAGATACGCAGTATTTT
CASSFLAGGPTDTQYF
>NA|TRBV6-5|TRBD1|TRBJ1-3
TGTGCCAGCGGTCAGGGGGGATCTGGAAACACCATATATTTT
CASGQGGSGNTIYF
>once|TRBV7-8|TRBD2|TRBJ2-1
TGTGCCACACAAGGGGACCCAGCGGGAACCCACAATGAGCAGTTCTTC
CATQGDPAGTHNEQFF
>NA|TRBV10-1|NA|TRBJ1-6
TGCGCTCCGGGAGGGCTCTCCTATAATTCACCCCTCCACTTT
CAPGGLSYNSPLHF